This T cell receptor (beta chain) was obtained from a study of T-cell memory formation after mild COVID-19. Whole-study findings and limits: Later expanders leaned toward CD4+, whereas clones contracting from day 15 to 85 were balanced CD4/CD8. A second wave of clones peaked on day 37, and their SARS-CoV-2 specificity went unconfirmed.

This CDR3 spans 14 amino acids. The germline V gene encodes CDR1 LNHDA and CDR2 SQIVND (reference sequence). V lost 5 bases to trimming and J lost 2 bases, with 10 bases between them. This clonotype was detected a few times. What it binds is not known. TCRdb re-analysed the 5' RACE reads in MiXCR, keeping a single row per CDR3 protein. This table has around 510,000 distinct CDR3 sequences, about a fifth appearing once. The source is an adult woman who had mild COVID-19 (a few samples of this study predate the infection). Cell type and time point are not known. Sequencing input: PBMCs or a T cell subset sorted from them (not recorded which). The V gene is TRBV19, the J gene TRBJ1-5, with a tentative D call TRBD1 (5 bases). CDR3 residues: CASSPDRRNQPQHF. The DNA for the CDR3 is TGTGCCAGTAGTCCCGACAGACGCAATCAGCCCCAGCATTTT. The entire variable domain, with the rest obtained from reference TRBV19 and TRBJ1-5, is as follows: DGGITQSPKYLFRKEGQNVTLSCEQNLNHDAMYWYRQDPGQGLRLIYYSQIVNDFQKGDIAEGYSVSREKKESFPLTVTSAQKNPTAFYLCASSPDRRNQPQHFGDGTRLSIL.